This T cell receptor beta chain was sequenced during a study of spatial heterogeneity in lung cancer. V was clipped by 5 bases and J by 1 base; unmatched bases: 8. The CDR3 has 17 amino acids. Germline V lookup: CDR1 PRHDT, CDR2 FYEKMQ (reference sequence). This clonotype occurred many times. Its matching antigen is unknown. A library made for alpha chains picked up this beta chain off target, so its size means little. The study tagged each TCR cDNA molecule with a unique molecular identifier. A single record per CDR3 protein comes from TCRdb applying MiXCR to the 5' RACE reads. The sample carries under 20,000 distinct CDR3 sequences, roughly 5% recorded once. Findings and limits, study-wide: How many expanded intratumoral alpha and beta TCRs were present tracked the tumor mutation count, which was a count of nonsynonymous mutations.

Time point specified: sample taken at primary tumor resection. The donors comprised about 69 untreated early-stage non-small cell lung cancer patients. Sequences were derived from lung tumor tissue, sampled at surgery. This receptor was taken from a female donor with early-stage non-small cell lung cancer. This sequence joins TRBV13 and TRBJ2-1, with 10 bases aligning to TRBD2. CDR3 protein: CASSAGLAGESYNEQFF. Written as DNA, the CDR3 is TGTGCCAGCAGCGCAGGCCTAGCGGGAGAGTCCTACAATGAGCAGTTCTTC.